Listed here are 26 T cell receptor beta chains from one sample, sequenced in a study of human T cells and chemical hapten exposure (dated by TCRdb to about 2021). Library creation used RACE. The data were produced on a NextSeq 500. The raw public data were reprocessed by TCRdb itself: fastp quality trimming at Q25, MiXCR clonotype calling, in-frame beta chains only. Rows merge per CDR3 protein into single entries with the most common DNA and genes. This sample holds tens of thousands of distinct CDR3 sequences; 10% were observed only once. In total, the top ten clones hold around 7% of the sample. The time point label, read with the paper, signifies: patch test 2, 6 weeks after DPC sensitization. The sample's treatment or condition, from its label and the paper: therapeutic diphenylcyclopropenone sensitization with weekly scalp DPC. The sequences come from whole blood, collected in connection with sensitization to the hapten diphenylcyclopropenone (DPC). The receptor set was obtained from a woman between 45 and 65 years old with alopecia areata. Some clones in this sample may be carry-over from other donors' samples.

The chain is built from TRBV7-2 and TRBJ2-1; no firm D call. This CDR3 region has 13 residues. Trimming removed 4 bases at V and 0 bases at J, with 4 bases between. Germline CDR1 and CDR2: SGHTA and FQGNSA. This CDR3 reads CASSYPSYNEQFF. The CDR3 DNA follows: TGTGCCAGCAGCTACCCCTCCTACAATGAGCAGTTCTTC.

This clonotype was recorded many times. This rearrangement joins TRBV7-6 to TRBJ2-5; D is perhaps TRBD2 (6 bases). V was trimmed by 1 base and J by 2 bases, leaving 17 bases between them. Germline CDR1 is SGHVS and CDR2 is FNYEAQ. There are 17 residues in the CDR3. The chain's CDR3 is CASSLGGASAGQETQYF. The CDR3, as DNA: TGTGCCAGCAGCTTAGGAGGGGCTAGCGCGGGACAAGAGACCCAGTACTTC. Variable domain in full (rest from reference TRBV7-6 and TRBJ2-5): GAGVSQSPRYKVTKRGQDVALRCDPISGHVSLYWYRQALGQGPEFLTYFNYEAQQDKSGLPNDRFSAERPEGSISTLTIQRTEQRDSAMYRCASSLGGASAGQETQYFGPGTRLLVL.

As for this clonotype: This may stem from a read error, because a much larger clone lies one nucleotide away. This sequence joins TRBV6-6 and TRBJ1-1, with D perhaps TRBD1 (6 bases). CDR1 is MNHNY, CDR2 SVGAGI, per germline (reference sequence). This CDR3 contains 14 residues. CDR3 bases: TGTGTCAGCAGCTCAGACAGGCCCAACACTGAAGCTTTCTTT. This sequence encodes CVSSSDRPNTEAFF.

This clonotype has more than one count but fewer than ten. The gene calls are TRBV6-5 and TRBJ1-1, with 10 bases that match TRBD1. This CDR3 comprises 17 residues. Germline V gene lookup returns CDR1 MNHEY and CDR2 SVGAGI. The J segment lost 4 bases and the V segment lost 2 bases, leaving 10 bases of the junction unmatched. Here the CDR3 reads CASSYVDRGLGATEAFF. CDR3 nucleotides: TGTGCCAGCAGTTACGTCGACAGGGGGCTCGGAGCCACTGAAGCTTTCTTT.

Only one count was recorded for this clonotype. The V and J genes are TRBV5-6 and TRBJ1-1, with D hard to call. The CDR3 length is 12 residues. Germline V gene lookup returns CDR1 SGHDT and CDR2 YYEEEE. Trimming took 4 bases from V and 5 from J, leaving 9 bases between them. CDR3 in amino acids: CASSRQRTEAFF. The CDR3 nucleotides read TGTGCCAGCAGCAGGCAGAGGACTGAAGCTTTCTTT. Based on the CDR3 plus reference TRBV5-6 and TRBJ1-1, the full variable domain is DAGVTQSPTHLIKTRGQQVTLRCSPKSGHDTVSWYQQALGQGPQFIFQYYEEEERQRGNFPDRFSGHQFPNYSSELNVNALLLGDSALYLCASSRQRTEAFFGQGTRLTVV.

This clonotype was counted between two and nine times. This rearrangement joins TRBV29-1 to TRBJ1-2; 8 bases are a match to TRBD1. The CDR3 consists of 14 residues. Germline V gene data show CDR1 as SQVTM and CDR2 as ANQGSEA. Trimming cost V 3 bases and J 0 bases; bases outside gene matches: 3. The CDR3 nucleotides are TGCAGCGTTGAGACAGGGGCGACTAACTATGGCTACACCTTC. This sequence encodes CSVETGATNYGYTF.

This clonotype showed up many times. The chain joins TRBV19 to TRBJ2-3, with 10 bases matching TRBD2. The junction had 12 bases not matched to a gene; V was cut back by 7 bases and J by 5 bases. This CDR3 is 16 amino acids long. Germline V gives CDR1 LNHDA, CDR2 SQIVND (reference sequence). CDR3 nucleotide sequence: TGTGCCAGTACTTCGAGCGGGAGGGCTGAAATAGATACGCAGTATTTT. Its translation is CASTSSGRAEIDTQYF.

This clonotype was recorded many times. V gene TRBV5-6 combines with J gene TRBJ1-1; D remains unclear. The CDR3 is 14 amino acids. V dropped 1 base and J dropped 5 bases, with 12 bases sitting between them. CDR1 and CDR2 (germline): SGHDT, YYEEEE. CDR3 nucleotides: TGTGCCAGCAGCTTGAGGGTTCAAGTTACTGAAGCTTTCTTT. It translates to CASSLRVQVTEAFF. Using reference TRBV5-6 and TRBJ1-1 for the parts outside the CDR3, the full variable domain is DAGVTQSPTHLIKTRGQQVTLRCSPKSGHDTVSWYQQALGQGPQFIFQYYEEEERQRGNFPDRFSGHQFPNYSSELNVNALLLGDSALYLCASSLRVQVTEAFFGQGTRLTVV.

This clonotype was recorded many times. The V and J genes are TRBV11-2 and TRBJ1-2; tentative D call: TRBD1 (6 bases). CDR1 and CDR2 from the germline V gene are SGHAT and FQNNGV. The CDR3 runs to 13 residues. V was cut by 6 bases and J by 4 bases, with 12 bases left in between. The CDR3 spells CASRSTGSYGYTF. CDR3 bases: TGTGCCAGCAGATCTACAGGGTCCTATGGCTACACCTTC.

The chain carries TRBV7-8 and TRBJ2-5; TRBD2 agrees at 13 bases. The CDR3 consists of 16 residues. Germline V CDR1 and CDR2: SGHVS, FQNEAQ. V lost 3 bases, J lost 4 bases, and 5 bases stayed unmatched. The CDR3 DNA follows: TGTGCCAGCAGCTTTTTTAGACTAGCGGGAGGAGAGACCCAGTACTTC. It codes for CASSFFRLAGGETQYF.

A few counts support this clonotype. This chain links TRBV19 with TRBJ1-1; D is possibly TRBD1 (5 bases). Germline CDR1 and CDR2: LNHDA and SQIVND (reference sequence). The CDR3 loop spans 14 amino acids. Deletions cut 6 bases from V and 1 base from J, with 12 bases between. CDR3 DNA sequence: TGTGCCAGTAGGATCGATGGGGGGAACACTGAAGCTTTCTTT. It encodes CASRIDGGNTEAFF.

This clonotype has only one observation. The genes are TRBV29-1 and TRBJ1-1; weak D call: TRBD1 (5 bases). This CDR3 spans 12 amino acids. Between the trimmed V and J ends, which lost 3 bases and 4 bases, there was a span of 9 bases. Per germline, CDR1 SQVTM and CDR2 ANQGSEA. The CDR3 spells CSVDRDITEAFF. The CDR3 DNA reads TGCAGCGTTGACAGGGATATCACTGAAGCTTTCTTT.

This clonotype was seen only a few times. The chain combines TRBV24-1 with TRBJ1-5, with 8 bases that match TRBD1. The V segment lost 2 bases and the J segment 3 bases; nucleotides outside the gene matches: 8. Looked up from germline, CDR1 is KGHDR and CDR2 is SFDVKD. The CDR3 totals 17 residues. This CDR3 is CATSDSGGNDHNQPQHF. The CDR3 nucleotides read TGTGCCACCAGTGATTCAGGGGGCAATGACCACAATCAGCCCCAGCATTTT.

As to this clonotype: A much bigger clone sits one base away, suggesting this may be a read error. J is TRBJ2-7 and V is TRBV29-1, with 7 bases aligning to TRBD1. Germline V CDR1 and CDR2: SQVTM, ANQGSEA. This CDR3 region has 12 residues. As DNA, the CDR3 is TGCAGCGTTGAGGGGCAGGGGGACGAGCGGTACTTC. It encodes CSVEGQGDERYF.

This clonotype was counted many times. The chain couples TRBV20-1 to TRBJ1-5; weak D call: TRBD1 (5 bases). Germline V lookup: CDR1 DFQATT, CDR2 SNEGSKA (reference sequence). The CDR3 extends over 11 amino acids. V was trimmed by 5 bases and J by 11 bases, leaving 13 bases between them. The CDR3, as DNA: TGCAGTGCTCCCGCCGGGGGGTCCCAGCATTTT. Translation: CSAPAGGSQHF.

The chain links TRBV2 to TRBJ2-5, with 12 nucleotides matching TRBD2. The germline V gene encodes CDR1 SNHLY and CDR2 FYNNEI. V gave up 6 bases and J gave up 5 bases; unmatched junction bases: 4. This CDR3 has 14 residues. In DNA form, the CDR3 reads TGTGCCAGCAGGCGACTAGCGGGAGAGGAGACCCAGTACTTC. Protein: CASRRLAGEETQYF.

The V gene is TRBV12-3 or TRBV12-4, the J gene TRBJ1-5; a weak D match, TRBD1 (6 bases). V was pared by 6 bases and J by 1 base, with 13 bases between. This CDR3 spans 15 amino acids. The CDR3 spells CASSETQGSNQPQHF. In DNA form, the CDR3 reads TGTGCCAGCAGCGAGACACAGGGCAGCAATCAGCCCCAGCATTTT.

V and J are TRBV11-1 and TRBJ2-1; possible D gene TRBD2, 6 bases. This CDR3 contains 17 residues. Germline assignment: CDR1 SGHAT and CDR2 FQDESV (reference sequence). The V end lost 5 bases, the J end lost 0 bases, and 17 bases lay between the germline ends. The CDR3 region has the DNA TGTGCCAGCAGCCCCAAGGAGCGGGCAAGCTCCTACAATGAGCAGTTCTTC. Its translation: CASSPKERASSYNEQFF.

There are many counts of this clonotype. The gene calls are TRBV2 and TRBJ1-2; D gene ambiguous. V was clipped by 2 bases and J by 8 bases, with 12 bases between them. From germline, CDR1 is SNHLY and CDR2 FYNNEI. CDR3 length: 13 amino acids. The CDR3 is CASSELGADGYTF. The CDR3 DNA follows: TGTGCCAGCAGTGAACTTGGTGCCGACGGCTACACCTTC.

Only a few counts were recorded for this clonotype. The gene calls are TRBV19 and TRBJ1-2; TRBD1 agrees at 7 bases. CDR1 and CDR2 from the germline V gene are LNHDA and SQIVND (reference sequence). The CDR3 is 13 amino acids. Trimming cost V 6 bases and J 4 bases; bases outside gene matches: 5. In DNA, the CDR3 is TGTGCCAGTAGCCGCAGGGGGGTCTATGGCTACACCTTC. Protein product: CASSRRGVYGYTF.

This clonotype turned up a few times. V and J are TRBV12-3 or TRBV12-4 and TRBJ2-7; TRBD2 aligns across 9 bases. The CDR3 has 16 amino acids. J gave up 5 bases and V 3 bases, and 11 bases lay outside the gene matches. The CDR3 loop reads CASSFRVSGSVNEQYF. For the CDR3, the DNA is TGTGCCAGCAGTTTTCGGGTTAGCGGGAGTGTTAACGAGCAGTACTTC.

The rearrangement links TRBV6-1 to TRBJ2-6, with no clear D. With 0 bases removed from V and 5 bases from J, the gap between germline ends came to 17 bases. This CDR3 has 18 amino acids. Germline V CDR1 and CDR2: MNHNS, SASEGT. The CDR3 DNA follows: TGTGCCAGCAGTGAAGCGCGGTCAGCGCGTGGTTGGGCCAACGTCCTGACTTTC. Encoded protein: CASSEARSARGWANVLTF.

This chain connects TRBV2 to TRBJ1-2; D gene ambiguous. V was shortened by 4 bases and J by 7 bases, with 16 bases between the two germline ends. The CDR3 length is 14 residues. Germline-derived CDR1 and CDR2 are SNHLY and FYNNEI. For the CDR3, the DNA is TGTGCCAGCAGTGGTACCAGTAGACGAGGTGGCTACACCTTC. Translation gives CASSGTSRRGGYTF. Combining the CDR3 with reference TRBV2 and TRBJ1-2 gives the whole variable domain EPEVTQTPSHQVTQMGQEVILRCVPISNHLYFYWYRQILGQKVEFLVSFYNNEISEKSEIFDDQFSVERPDGSNFTLKIRSTKLEDSAMYFCASSGTSRRGGYTFGSGTRLTVV.

Concerning this clonotype itself: This may stem from a read error, because a much larger clone lies one nucleotide away. The chain has TRBV3-1 and TRBJ2-1, with D possibly being TRBD2 (5 bases). Deletions cut 10 bases from V and 6 bases from J, with 16 bases between. Germline V gene lookup returns CDR1 LGHDT and CDR2 YNNKEL (reference sequence). The CDR3 is 13 residues long. The CDR3 loop reads CANRGRRINEQFF. The CDR3 nucleotides are TGTGCCAACAGAGGTAGGAGGATCAATGAGCAGTTCTTC.

This rearrangement joins TRBV29-1 to TRBJ1-4; 7 nucleotides line up with TRBD1. The length of the CDR3 is 12 residues. V was clipped by 4 bases and J by 8 bases; unmatched bases: 4. Germline V CDR1 and CDR2: SQVTM, ANQGSEA. CDR3 DNA sequence: TGCAGCGTTGCGCAGGGGGGGGAAAAACTGTTTTTT. Translated: CSVAQGGEKLFF.

The CDR3 sequence: CSADRRMNTEAFF. The CDR3 nucleotides are TGCAGCGCTGACAGGAGGATGAACACTGAAGCTTTCTTT. The chain joins TRBV29-1 to TRBJ1-1; tentatively, D is TRBD1 (6 bases). The CDR3 consists of 13 residues. The germline gives CDR1 SQVTM, CDR2 ANQGSEA. The V end lost 7 bases, the J end lost 0 bases, and 12 bases lay between the germline ends.